A selection of T cell receptor beta chains follows, all from one sample in a study of tumor-infiltrating lymphocytes in primary liver carcinoma. TCRdb reprocessed the multiplex PCR reads with MiXCR, giving one entry per CDR3 protein. In the table there are 99,000 or so distinct CDR3 sequences, around 84% of which are singletons. The sample was liver tumor tissue from sampling region 3. The receptors were gathered from a man aged 35-49 years with primary liver carcinoma and hepatitis B virus infection. The CDR3 runs from the conserved cysteine through the conserved F or W. The D gene is left open where the match is weak. Size values are once, few and many counts, or a class for expanded clones, and some rows have none.

v_gene,len,d_gene,j_gene,abundance,CDR3nt,CDR3aa
TRBV4-1,13,NA,TRBJ2-6,NA,TGCGCCAGCGGCCATGTTGGGGCCAACGTCCTGTATTTC,CASGHVGANVLYF
TRBV10-2,12,NA,TRBJ1-3,once,TGCGACGGCAAAGCCTCTGGAAACACCATATATTTT,CDGKASGNTIYF
TRBV6-5,13,NA,TRBJ1-1,NA,TGTGCCAGCAGTAACATGGGGGGCCTTGAAGCCTTCTTT,CASSNMGGLEAFF
TRBV5-4,15,TRBD1,TRBJ2-7,NA,TGTGCCAGCAGCTATGGGACAGGCGCGAGAAGCGAGCAGTACTTC,CASSYGTGARSEQYF
TRBV6-2/TRBV6-3,13,NA,TRBJ2-7,NA,TGTGCCAGCACTTACTCCCCAGGATACGAGCAGTACTTC,CASTYSPGYEQYF
TRBV12-3/TRBV12-4,15,NA,TRBJ2-5,NA,TGTGCCATCTCTAACGGAGGGGTCAAGCAAGAGACCCAGTACTTC,CAISNGGVKQETQYF
TRBV29-1,12,NA,TRBJ2-3,once,NA,CSVGGGADTRCF
TRBV28,14,NA,TRBJ2-3,NA,TGTGCCAGTTCCCGACCCCCTAGCACAGATACGCAATATTTT,CASSRPPSTDTQYF
TRBV10-2,11,NA,TRBJ2-3,NA,TGCGCTAGCAGTCACGCAGATACGCAGTATTTT,CASSHADTQYF
TRBV11-2,14,NA,TRBJ2-7,NA,TGTGCCAGCAGCTTAGATCCTGGCTCCTACGAACATTACTTC,CASSLDPGSYEHYF
TRBV4-2,16,NA,TRBJ2-1,NA,TGTGCCAGCAGCCAACTTGGTGGGCTTTCCTACAATGAGCAGTTCTTC,CASSQLGGLSYNEQFF
TRBV5-1,15,NA,TRBJ2-1,NA,TGCGCCAGCAGCTTGATTACTTGGGGGACCAATGAGCAGTTCTTC,CASSLITWGTNEQFF
TRBV4-3,14,NA,TRBJ2-3,NA,TGCGCCATCAGCCAAGGACTAAGCACAGATACGCAGTATTTT,CAISQGLSTDTQYF
TRBV4-1,15,NA,TRBJ1-6,NA,TGCACCAGCAGCCAACTTAACGGCTTGAATTCACCCCTACACTTT,CTSSQLNGLNSPLHF
TRBV6-2/TRBV6-3,16,TRBD2,TRBJ2-3,NA,TGTGCTAGCAGTCACCTAGCGGGAGGGCCGACAGATACGCAGTATTTT,CASSHLAGGPTDTQYF
TRBV11-1,19,TRBD2,TRBJ2-3,NA,TGTGCCAGCAGCGGGGCCCGGACTAGCGGGAGGACTCTGACAGATATGCAGTATTTT,CASSGARTSGRTLTDMQYF
TRBV28,14,NA,TRBJ2-3,NA,TGTGTCAGTTCCCGACAGCCTAGCACAGATTCGCAGTATTTT,CVSSRQPSTDSQYF
TRBV29-1,15,NA,TRBJ2-3,once,TGCAGGGTGAAGGGCAGGGCCGGCATCACAGATACGCAGTATTTT,CRVKGRAGITDTQYF
TRBV11-2,15,NA,TRBJ2-6,few,TGTACCACACAGCGGCCGTGCTCTGGGGCCAACGTCCTGACTTTC,CTTQRPCSGANVLTF
TRBV6-6,14,NA,TRBJ2-1,NA,TGTGCCAGCAGTTACTCGGTCGAGCACACTGAGCAGTTCTTC,CASSYSVEHTEQFF
TRBV11-2,12,NA,TRBJ2-7,NA,TGTGCCAGTAGTCACGGGGGCTATGAGCAGTACTTC,CASSHGGYEQYF
TRBV11-2,18,TRBD2,TRBJ2-7,NA,TGTGCCAGCATTTTAGGTAGCGGGAGGGCCCGTTTCGCCTACGAGGAGTACTTC,CASILGSGRARFAYEEYF
TRBV12-3/TRBV12-4,14,TRBD1,TRBJ1-2,few,TGTGCTGGCAGGCGACAGGGAGTAAACTATGGCTACACCTTC,CAGRRQGVNYGYTF
TRBV29-1,13,NA,TRBJ1-2,once,TGCAGCATGTATTTTGCACGCGACTATGGCTACACCTTC,CSMYFARDYGYTF
TRBV11-1,15,NA,TRBJ1-1,NA,TGTGCCAGGAGCTTATATCCATGGGCAAACACTGAGGCTTTCTTT,CARSLYPWANTEAFF
TRBV4-3,15,TRBD2,TRBJ2-7,NA,TGCGCCAGCAGCCATGATCGGGCTAGCGGCTACGAACAGTACTTC,CASSHDRASGYEQYF
TRBV4-1,16,TRBD2,TRBJ2-1,NA,TGCGCCAGCAGCCAATTCGGGACTAGCGAATACAATGAGCAGTTCTTC,CASSQFGTSEYNEQFF
TRBV11-3,14,NA,TRBJ2-1,once,TGTTCCAGCAGCTTAGGCGTCTCGAGCAATGAGCAGCTCTTC,CSSSLGVSSNEQLF
TRBV29-1,16,TRBD2,TRBJ2-3,NA,TGTAGCGTTGGAGGGACTAGCGGGACCAGCGCAGATACGCAGTATTTT,CSVGGTSGTSADTQYF
TRBV6-5,15,NA,TRBJ2-3,NA,TGTGCCAGCAGAGGACAGTGGTGGGGGACGGATACGCAGTATTTT,CASRGQWWGTDTQYF
TRBV4-2,16,NA,TRBJ1-2,NA,TGTGCCAGCAGCCACCCCGCTTGTGAGGGAACCTATGGCTACACCTTC,CASSHPACEGTYGYTF
TRBV29-1,15,TRBD2,TRBJ2-1,NA,TGCAGCGTTGACGGGACTAGCGGGATGGTATGGGAGCAGTTCTTC,CSVDGTSGMVWEQFF
TRBV11-2,13,NA,TRBJ2-7,large,TGTGCCAGCAGCTTAAGTGAGCGGGTCCAGCAGTACTTC,CASSLSERVQQYF
TRBV4-2,14,NA,TRBJ1-5,NA,TGTGCCAGCAGCCCTGACGGGGGGGATCAGCCCCGGCATTTT,CASSPDGGDQPRHF
TRBV6-6,20,NA,TRBJ2-7,NA,TGTGCCAGCAGCCCCAGACTAGGGGAAGTCGGATTTCGCTCATCGTACGAGCAGTACTTC,CASSPRLGEVGFRSSYEQYF
TRBV6-5,16,TRBD1,TRBJ2-3,many,TGTGCCAGCAGTTTAACCGGGACAGACACCACAGATACGCAGTATTTT,CASSLTGTDTTDTQYF
TRBV29-1,13,NA,TRBJ2-5,NA,TGCATCGTGGCGCGGTTGGGCCAAGAGACCCAGTACTTC,CIVARLGQETQYF
TRBV5-1,17,TRBD2,TRBJ2-2,NA,TGCGCCAGCAACCCCGGGACTAGCGGGACGAACACAGGGGAGCTGGTTTTT,CASNPGTSGTNTGELVF
TRBV28,12,NA,TRBJ1-5,NA,TGTGCCAACAAGCAAAGCAATCAGCCTCAGCATTTT,CANKQSNQPQHF
TRBV12-3/TRBV12-4,19,TRBD1,TRBJ2-3,NA,TGTGCCAGCAGTTTAGCGCTTTATGGGGGAAGGGGGACAGGGGATACGCAGTATTTT,CASSLALYGGRGTGDTQYF
TRBV4-2,15,TRBD1,TRBJ1-1,NA,TGTGCCAGCAGTCAAGAGGTGACAGGGGGCACTCATGCTTCCTTT,CASSQEVTGGTHASF
TRBV4-2,18,TRBD2,TRBJ2-3,NA,TGTGCAAGCAGCCCGGGACTAGCGGGAGAGGTGGGCACAGATACGCAGTGTTTT,CASSPGLAGEVGTDTQCF
TRBV5-1,15,NA,TRBJ1-2,NA,TGCGCCAGTATCTACGACGGGGGAACGGGCTATGGCTACACCTTC,CASIYDGGTGYGYTF
TRBV11-2,14,NA,TRBJ2-3,NA,TGTGCCAACAGCTTATTTGGGAACACAGATACGCAGTATTTT,CANSLFGNTDTQYF
TRBV28,11,NA,TRBJ2-7,NA,TGTGCCAGCGGCACTCAGGGGAAGCAATACTTC,CASGTQGKQYF
TRBV5-6,15,TRBD1,TRBJ1-1,NA,TGTGCCAGTTGCCCAGGGGGTAAATTGAACACTGAAGCTTTCTTT,CASCPGGKLNTEAFF
TRBV11-2,15,NA,TRBJ2-7,NA,TGTGCCAGCAATTTACGATGCACACGGGAAAACGAGCAGTACTTC,CASNLRCTRENEQYF
TRBV29-1,13,TRBD1,TRBJ2-5,few,TGCAGCGTTACCGACAGGGGGATAGAGACCCAGTACTTC,CSVTDRGIETQYF
TRBV28,13,NA,TRBJ1-6,NA,TGCGCCTGCAGTAGCAGGGTGGACTCACCCCTCCACTTT,CACSSRVDSPLHF
TRBV2,14,TRBD2,TRBJ2-1,many,TGTGCCAGCAGTGGCGGGGGAATTGGGAATGAGCAGTTCTTC,CASSGGGIGNEQFF
TRBV28,11,NA,TRBJ2-1,NA,TGTACCAGCACTACTTACAATGAGCAGTTCTTC,CTSTTYNEQFF
TRBV6-4,14,TRBD2,TRBJ2-5,NA,TGTGCCAGCAGTCGAGCGGGAGGAGAAGAGACCCACTACTTC,CASSRAGGEETHYF
TRBV6-2/TRBV6-3,16,NA,TRBJ1-2,NA,TGTGCCAGCAGTTACTTCCAGGACAGTCTTCTATCAGGCTACACCTTC,CASSYFQDSLLSGYTF
TRBV6-1,15,TRBD1,TRBJ2-3,NA,TGTGCTGCAGCCCCCACAGGGGTGATGACAGATACGCGGTATTTT,CAAAPTGVMTDTRYF
TRBV10-3,13,NA,TRBJ2-7,NA,TGTGCCATCACCCCGGGACATGGCTACGAGGAGTACTTC,CAITPGHGYEEYF